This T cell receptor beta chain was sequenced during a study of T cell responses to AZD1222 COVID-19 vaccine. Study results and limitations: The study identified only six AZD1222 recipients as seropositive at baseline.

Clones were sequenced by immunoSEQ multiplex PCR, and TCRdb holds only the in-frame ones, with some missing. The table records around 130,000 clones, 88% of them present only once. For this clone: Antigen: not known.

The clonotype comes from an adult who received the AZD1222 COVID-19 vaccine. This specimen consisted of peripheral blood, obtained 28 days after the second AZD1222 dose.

The DNA of the CDR3 is TGCGCCAGCAAACCCAGCGGGAGCCCTACGCAGTATTTT. It specifies CASKPSGSPTQYF. The chain couples TRBV10-2 to TRBJ2-3; 8 bases match TRBD2. The germline gives CDR1 WSHSY, CDR2 SAAADI. The CDR3 contains 13 residues. The J segment lost 8 bases and the V segment lost 7 bases, leaving 8 bases of the junction unmatched.